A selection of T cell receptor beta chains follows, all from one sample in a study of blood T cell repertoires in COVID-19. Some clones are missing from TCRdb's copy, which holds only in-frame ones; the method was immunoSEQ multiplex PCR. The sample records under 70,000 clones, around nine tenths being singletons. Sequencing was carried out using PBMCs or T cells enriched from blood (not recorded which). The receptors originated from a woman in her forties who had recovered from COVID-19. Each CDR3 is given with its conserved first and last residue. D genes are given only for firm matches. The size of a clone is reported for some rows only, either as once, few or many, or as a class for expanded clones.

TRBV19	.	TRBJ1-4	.	TGTGCCAGTAATAGGGGGAGAAATGAAAAACTGTTTTTT	CASNRGRNEKLFF
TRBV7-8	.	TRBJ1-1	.	TGTGCCAGCAGCTTATTGCGGAACACTGAAGCTTTCTTT	CASSLLRNTEAFF
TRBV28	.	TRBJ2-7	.	TGTGCCAGCAGCCTGGAACTATACGAGCAGTACTTC	CASSLELYEQYF
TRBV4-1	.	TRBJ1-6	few	TGCGCCAGCAGCCCACGGTGGGCAGTGGATTCACCCCTCCACTTT	CASSPRWAVDSPLHF
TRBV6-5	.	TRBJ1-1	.	TGTGCCAGCGGGGGGAGGGGGTATTACCAACAAGCTTTCTTT	CASGGRGYYQQAFF
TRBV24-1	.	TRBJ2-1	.	TGTGCCACCAGTGAGTCTACAGGGATAAATGAGCAGTTCTTC	CATSESTGINEQFF
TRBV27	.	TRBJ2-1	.	TGTGCCAGCAGTTTAGGGGGAGGGGGCAATGAGCAGTTCTTC	CASSLGGGGNEQFF
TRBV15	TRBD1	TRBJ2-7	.	TGTGCCACCAGCAGAGATAGATCCGGGACAGGTGATAGATACGAGCAGTACTTC	CATSRDRSGTGDRYEQYF
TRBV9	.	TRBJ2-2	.	TGTGCCAGCAGCGTAGGGGCGGGGGCAAACACCGGGGAGCTGTTTTTT	CASSVGAGANTGELFF
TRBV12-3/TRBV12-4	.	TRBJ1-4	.	TGTGCCAGCAGTTTCGAGACAGAGCTGTTTTTT	CASSFETELFF
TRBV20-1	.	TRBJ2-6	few	TGCAGTGCTAGTCCCCTGTCCTCTGGGGCCAACGTCCTGACTTTC	CSASPLSSGANVLTF
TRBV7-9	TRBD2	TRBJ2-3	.	TGTGCCAGCAGCTACGAATCACCTTTGCGGGGGGTCACAGATACGCAGTATTTT	CASSYESPLRGVTDTQYF
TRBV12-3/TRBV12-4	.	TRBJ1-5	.	TGTGCCAGCAGTTTGGGGGGAGAACAGCCCCAGCATTTT	CASSLGGEQPQHF
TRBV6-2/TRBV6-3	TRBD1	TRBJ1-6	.	TGTGCCAGCAGTCAGGGGACAGAGTATAATTCACCCCTCCACTTT	CASSQGTEYNSPLHF
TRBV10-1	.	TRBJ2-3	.	TGCGCCAGCAGTGGAGGAAGTTCAGCAGCAGATACGCAGTATTTT	CASSGGSSAADTQYF
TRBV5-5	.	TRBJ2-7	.	TGTGCCAGCAGCTTGGTTTTGCGACAGCTCTCCTACGAGCAGTACTTC	CASSLVLRQLSYEQYF
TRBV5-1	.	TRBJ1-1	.	TGCGCCAGCAGCTTGGAGGGGCTTCAAGCTTTCTTT	CASSLEGLQAFF
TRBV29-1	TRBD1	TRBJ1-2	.	TGCAGCGTTGCGGGACAGGGGACCTATGGCTACACCTTC	CSVAGQGTYGYTF
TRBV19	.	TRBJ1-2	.	TGTGCCGGAGGGACCGTTAACTATGGCTACACCTTC	CAGGTVNYGYTF
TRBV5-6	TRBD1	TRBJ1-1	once	TGTGCCAGCAGCTTACAGGGGGCAGGTTTAAACACTGAAGCTTTCTTT	CASSLQGAGLNTEAFF
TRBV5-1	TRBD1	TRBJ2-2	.	TGCGCCAGCAGCCTGACAGGGTTGGGGCCCGGGGAGCTGTTTTTT	CASSLTGLGPGELFF
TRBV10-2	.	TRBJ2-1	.	TGCGCCACCCGAGGGGGGGTTGGTTTGGGGAGTAACAATGAGCAGTTCTTC	CATRGGVGLGSNNEQFF
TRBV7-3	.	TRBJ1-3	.	TGTGCCAGCAGCCCGGGGATCTCTGGAAACACCATATATTTT	CASSPGISGNTIYF
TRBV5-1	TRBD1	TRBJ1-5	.	TGCGCCAGCAGCACGGGACAGGGAACTCAGCCCCAGCATTTT	CASSTGQGTQPQHF
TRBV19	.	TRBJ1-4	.	TGTGCCAGTACCATGGGCGGTACCGGACTAAATGAAAAACTGTTTTTT	CASTMGGTGLNEKLFF
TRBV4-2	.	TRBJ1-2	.	TGTGCCAGCAGCCAGGATCTAGGCAGGGACTATGGCTACACCTTC	CASSQDLGRDYGYTF
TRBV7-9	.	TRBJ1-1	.	TGTGCCAGCAGCTTAGGTCCCCCGACAATCCCTTCTGAAGCTTTCTTT	CASSLGPPTIPSEAFF
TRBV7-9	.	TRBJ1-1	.	TGTGCCAGCAGCTTAGACCGTTTGGGGGCGGCTTTCTTT	CASSLDRLGAAFF
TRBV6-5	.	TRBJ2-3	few	TGTGCCAGCAGTTACTCAGGGAGCGGAATCACAGATACGCAGTATTTT	CASSYSGSGITDTQYF
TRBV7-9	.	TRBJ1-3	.	TGTGCCAGCAGGTTGATACAGGGAAACACCATATATTTT	CASRLIQGNTIYF
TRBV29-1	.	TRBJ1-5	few	TGCAGCGTCGCCCTAGATAGCAATCAGCCCCAGCATTTT	CSVALDSNQPQHF
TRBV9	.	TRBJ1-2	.	TGTGCCAGCAGCCCCAGTCGGGGGGCAGGTTATGACTATGGCTACACCTTC	CASSPSRGAGYDYGYTF
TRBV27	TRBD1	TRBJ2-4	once	TGTGCCAGCAGTTTATGGGCCGCTCCAGGGGGCAGGGGCAAAAACATTCAGTACTTC	CASSLWAAPGGRGKNIQYF
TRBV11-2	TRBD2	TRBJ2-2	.	TGTGCCAGCAGCTTAGATAGCGGGGCGAACACCGGGGAGCTGTTTTTT	CASSLDSGANTGELFF
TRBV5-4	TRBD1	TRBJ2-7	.	TGTGCCAGCAGCGCTTGGACAGGCGAAGCCTACGAGCAGTACTTC	CASSAWTGEAYEQYF
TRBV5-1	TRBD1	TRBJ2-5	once	TGCGCCAGCAGCTTGGAAGGGACAGGGAGGAGAGAGACCCAGTACTTC	CASSLEGTGRRETQYF
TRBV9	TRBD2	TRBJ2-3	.	TGTGCCAGCAGCGTAGGACTAGCGGGGGGGACCACAGATACGCAGTATTTT	CASSVGLAGGTTDTQYF
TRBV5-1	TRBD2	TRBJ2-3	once	TGCGCCAGCAGCGTTAGCGGGGTCACAGATACGCAGTATTTT	CASSVSGVTDTQYF
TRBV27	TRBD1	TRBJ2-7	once	TGTGCCAGCAGACCCCGGCCAGTGACAGGGTCCTACGAGCAGTACTTC	CASRPRPVTGSYEQYF
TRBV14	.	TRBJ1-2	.	TGTGCCAGCAGCCAAGTTAGCTATGGCTACACCTTC	CASSQVSYGYTF
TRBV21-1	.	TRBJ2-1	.	TGTGCCAGCACGGAATTCGCCGGGACAGGGCGGGATGAGCAGTTCTTC	CASTEFAGTGRDEQFF
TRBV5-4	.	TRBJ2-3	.	TGTGCCAGCAGCTTGGCCAGGGCTGGAACAGATACGCAGTATTTT	CASSLARAGTDTQYF
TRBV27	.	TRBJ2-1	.	TGTGCCAGCAGTTTAGTCTGGACAGATAAGAGCAATGAGCAGTTCTTC	CASSLVWTDKSNEQFF
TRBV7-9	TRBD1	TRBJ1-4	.	TGTGCCAGCAGCCCCGAACAGGGGGCTAAACTGTTTTTT	CASSPEQGAKLFF
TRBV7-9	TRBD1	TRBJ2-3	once	TGTGCCAGCAGCGCCGGGACAGGGCTTGCAGATACGCAGTATTTT	CASSAGTGLADTQYF
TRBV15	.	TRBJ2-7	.	TGTGCCACCAGCAGTGAAACAGGGTCCTCCTACGAGCAGTACTTC	CATSSETGSSYEQYF
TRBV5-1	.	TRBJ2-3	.	TGCGCCAGCAGCCCAGACAAAAGCACAGATACGCAGTATTTT	CASSPDKSTDTQYF
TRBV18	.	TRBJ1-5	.	TGTGCCAGCTCACCACGGGAGGATCAGCCCCAGCATTTT	CASSPREDQPQHF
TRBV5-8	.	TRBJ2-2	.	TGTGCCAGCGGCCGGACTTACCAGACCGGGGAGCTGTTTTTT	CASGRTYQTGELFF
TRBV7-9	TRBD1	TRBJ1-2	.	TGTGCCAGCAGCCGACTCGTGACAGGGGATAAAAACTATGGCTACACCTTC	CASSRLVTGDKNYGYTF
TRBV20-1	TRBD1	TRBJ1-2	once	TGCAGTGCTAGTCAGGACAGGGGATATGGCTACACCTTC	CSASQDRGYGYTF
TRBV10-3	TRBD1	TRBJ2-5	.	TGTGCCACGACAGGGGCGATAGGCGACCAGTACTTC	CATTGAIGDQYF
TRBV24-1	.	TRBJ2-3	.	TGTGCCACCAGTGACCAGACTTCTTCGGGGGGCACAGATACGCAGTATTTT	CATSDQTSSGGTDTQYF